The 13 T cell receptor beta chains listed next were all sequenced from one sample in a study of glioma-infiltrating T cells. TCR alpha and beta CDR3 regions were amplified from RNA using iRepertoire nested multiplex PCR. One entry per CDR3 protein results from TCRdb running MiXCR on the multiplex PCR reads. Among approximately 120,000 distinct CDR3 sequences, about 25% were seen once, and the ten largest hold just under 35%. The sample taken for sequencing was glioma tissue, nonneoplastic brain tissue, or PBMCs (not recorded which). The receptors here all came from a human donor with low-grade glioma or glioblastoma, undergoing nonglioma brain surgery, or in good health (not recorded which).

The chain couples TRBV19 to TRBJ2-1; D is unresolved. Trimming removed 7 bases from V and 0 bases from J, with 13 bases in between. Looked up from germline, CDR1 is LNHDA and CDR2 is SQIVND (reference sequence). The CDR3 has 15 amino acids. The CDR3 sequence: CASTRYRNSYNEQFF. The CDR3 region has the DNA TGTGCCAGTACAAGGTACAGAAACTCCTACAATGAGCAGTTCTTC.

The chain carries TRBV6-5 and TRBJ1-5, with TRBD1 matching over 8 bases. The CDR3 extends over 16 amino acids. The J segment lost 5 bases and the V segment lost 6 bases, leaving 12 bases of the junction unmatched. Germline V lookup: CDR1 MNHEY, CDR2 SVGAGI. The DNA for the CDR3 is TGTGCCAGCAGACGAACCGGGACAGGCCAAGATCAGCCCCAGCATTTT. Translated: CASRRTGTGQDQPQHF.

This clonotype was found many times. The chain uses TRBV4-3 and TRBJ1-2; tentative D call: TRBD1 (6 bases). Germline CDR1 LGHNA, CDR2 YSLEER. V gave up 2 bases and J gave up 6 bases, with 19 bases separating them. The CDR3 is 16 residues long. In DNA, the CDR3 is TGCGCCAGCAGCCAAATGGGTCGGGGGGCCGAGGATGGCTACACCTTC. Its translation is CASSQMGRGAEDGYTF.

Ten or more counts support this clonotype. This chain uses TRBV28 with TRBJ1-1, with D possibly being TRBD1 (5 bases). Germline V gene sequence: CDR1 MDHEN, CDR2 SYDVKM. CDR3 length: 13 amino acids. V gave up 6 bases and J gave up 1 base, with 9 bases separating them. The CDR3 DNA follows: TGTGCCAGCAGCTACGGACAGAACACTGAAGCTTTCTTT. Protein sequence: CASSYGQNTEAFF.

This clonotype was detected only a few times. The gene calls are TRBV29-1 and TRBJ2-1; 8 nucleotides line up with TRBD1. J gave up 8 bases and V 5 bases, and 5 bases lay outside the gene matches. Germline V gives CDR1 SQVTM, CDR2 ANQGSEA. There are 12 residues in the CDR3. CDR3: CSVWSGGYEQFF. In DNA form, the CDR3 reads TGCAGCGTTTGGTCAGGGGGCTATGAGCAGTTCTTC.

The J gene is TRBJ2-1, the V gene TRBV6-1; the match to TRBD1 covers 10 bases. The CDR3 sequence is 14 residues long. The germline V gene has CDR1 MNHNS and CDR2 SASEGT. The V gene end was trimmed by 9 bases and the J gene end by 4 bases; junction bases not matched to a gene: 6. The CDR3 region has the DNA TGTGCCAGTCGGGGACAGGGGCGTTACAATGAGCAGTTCTTC. Encoded protein: CASRGQGRYNEQFF.

In this sample, this clonotype turned up many times. Written as DNA, the CDR3 is TGCAGTGCTAGTGGCGGGGGTCTAACTTACGAGCAGTACTTC. It specifies CSASGGGLTYEQYF. V is TRBV20-1 and J is TRBJ2-7, with 7 positions matching TRBD2. Germline V CDR1 and CDR2: DFQATT, SNEGSKA (reference sequence). The CDR3 contains 14 residues. Trimming took 3 bases from V and 4 from J; bases not matched to a gene: 9.

A note on this clonotype: Being one base from a much bigger clone, this may be a read error. The genes are TRBV5-4 and TRBJ2-1; 13 bases are a match to TRBD2. Germline V gene sequence: CDR1 SGHNT, CDR2 YYREEE (reference sequence). J was trimmed by 7 bases and V by 6 bases; bases with no gene match: 13. There are 17 residues in the CDR3. The CDR3 DNA reads as TGTGCCAGCAACCCCGGACTAGCGGGAGTGCCGGTGAATGAGCAGTTCTTC. Protein product: CASNPGLAGVPVNEQFF.

This clonotype has a count of ten or more. The chain couples TRBV27 to TRBJ1-1; TRBD1 is a possible D gene (5 bases). The CDR3 length is 13 residues. Trimming removed 5 bases at V and 5 bases at J, with 12 bases between. Germline V gene lookup returns CDR1 MNHEY and CDR2 SMNVEV (reference sequence). As DNA, the CDR3 is TGTGCCAGCAGTACGGGACGTCGGACTGAAGCTTTCTTT. This sequence encodes CASSTGRRTEAFF.

This sequence joins TRBV7-2 and TRBJ2-7; 7 bases map to TRBD2. The CDR3 sequence is 14 residues long. The V gene end was trimmed by 3 bases and the J gene end by 6 bases; junction bases not matched to a gene: 8. CDR1 and CDR2 from the germline V gene are SGHTA and FQGNSA. In nucleotides, the CDR3 is TGTGCCAGCAGCTTGAGTAGCGGGCAAATCGAGCAGTACTTC. This sequence encodes CASSLSSGQIEQYF.

This clonotype was seen once. This chain connects TRBV2 to TRBJ1-6; weak D call: TRBD1 (5 bases). Germline CDR1 is SNHLY and CDR2 is FYNNEI. The germline V and J ends were trimmed by 7 bases and 0 bases, with 19 bases remaining between them. The CDR3 is made up of 18 amino acids. CDR3 in amino acids: CASNPRQPIVSYNSPLHF. CDR3 coding DNA: TGTGCCAGCAACCCGAGACAGCCAATAGTCTCCTATAATTCACCCCTCCACTTT.

Of note for this clonotype: This may be a read error, as it is one base from a much larger clone. The rearrangement uses TRBV2 and TRBJ2-7; 11 bases fit TRBD1. The germline V gene has CDR1 SNHLY and CDR2 FYNNEI. This CDR3 is built from 15 residues. The CDR3 region has the DNA TGTGCCAGCAGTTCCCCCGGGACAGGGGGTTACGAGCAGCACTTC. Amino acids: CASSSPGTGGYEQHF.

A remark on this clonotype: It may be a read error: a sequence one base away is much more abundant. The chain joins TRBV18 to TRBJ1-1; D unresolved. The germline V gene encodes CDR1 KGHSH and CDR2 LQKENI. This CDR3 contains 14 residues. CDR3 sequence: CASSESGLNTEGFF. CDR3 bases: TGTGCCAGCTCAGAGTCAGGCTTGAACACTGAAGGTTTCTTT.